Listed below are T cell receptor beta chains from one sample, sequenced in a study of control samples from healthy donors and cancer patients. The protocol was immunoSEQ multiplex PCR, while the TCRdb copy is restricted to in-frame clones and leaves out a portion. This table holds about 160,000 clones, roughly 94% found once. The sequencing sample was made of PBMCs. The receptor set was obtained from a man between 60 and 75 years old with colorectal cancer. CDR3s include the opening cysteine and the closing phenylalanine or tryptophan. A D gene is named only where the DNA matches it firmly. Expanded clones get a size class; other rows say once, few or many, or leave the size out.

j_gene: TRBJ1-1; abundance: .; v_gene: TRBV10-3; d_gene: TRBD1; CDR3aa: CAIRKQGGWENTEAFF; CDR3nt: TGTGCCATCAGGAAACAAGGGGGCTGGGAGAACACTGAAGCTTTCTTT
j_gene: TRBJ1-4; abundance: .; v_gene: TRBV6-5; d_gene: TRBD1; CDR3aa: CASMDRGFFREKLFF; CDR3nt: TGTGCCAGCATGGACAGGGGATTTTTTCGGGAAAAACTGTTTTTT
j_gene: TRBJ1-2; abundance: .; v_gene: TRBV7-2; d_gene: .; CDR3aa: CASSFGGVSAGYTF; CDR3nt: TGTGCCAGCAGCTTTGGAGGGGTGTCGGCGGGCTACACCTTC
j_gene: TRBJ2-5; abundance: .; v_gene: TRBV5-5; d_gene: TRBD1; CDR3aa: CASSFMTGGQETQYF; CDR3nt: TGTGCCAGCAGCTTTATGACAGGGGGCCAAGAGACCCAGTACTTC
j_gene: TRBJ2-7; abundance: .; v_gene: TRBV27; d_gene: TRBD2; CDR3aa: CASSYSGGRSYEQYF; CDR3nt: TGTGCCAGCAGTTACAGCGGGGGTCGCTCCTACGAGCAGTACTTC
j_gene: TRBJ2-3; abundance: .; v_gene: TRBV6-1; d_gene: .; CDR3aa: CASSERGRTDTQYF; CDR3nt: TGTGCCAGCAGTGAACGCGGCAGGACGGATACGCAGTATTTT
j_gene: TRBJ2-1; abundance: .; v_gene: TRBV12-3/TRBV12-4; d_gene: .; CDR3aa: CASSLGGEQFF; CDR3nt: TGTGCCAGCAGTTTAGGGGGTGAGCAGTTCTTC
j_gene: TRBJ1-2; abundance: .; v_gene: TRBV19; d_gene: TRBD1; CDR3aa: CASSLRTGSNYGYTF; CDR3nt: TGTGCCAGTAGTCTCCGGACAGGATCGAACTATGGCTACACCTTC
j_gene: TRBJ2-2; abundance: .; v_gene: TRBV7-9; d_gene: .; CDR3aa: CASRSTWPNTGELFF; CDR3nt: TGTGCCAGCAGGTCAACGTGGCCGAACACCGGGGAGCTGTTTTTT
j_gene: TRBJ1-4; abundance: .; v_gene: TRBV19; d_gene: TRBD1; CDR3aa: CASTPGQGAEKLFF; CDR3nt: TGTGCCAGTACCCCAGGACAGGGGGCTGAAAAACTGTTTTTT
j_gene: TRBJ2-2; abundance: once; v_gene: TRBV4-3; d_gene: .; CDR3aa: CASSQVSSGELFF; CDR3nt: TGCGCCAGCAGCCAAGTTTCGTCCGGGGAGCTGTTTTTT
j_gene: TRBJ2-5; abundance: .; v_gene: TRBV15; d_gene: .; CDR3aa: CATSRDAQQETQYF; CDR3nt: TGTGCCACCAGCAGAGATGCACAGCAAGAGACCCAGTACTTC
j_gene: TRBJ2-1; abundance: .; v_gene: TRBV6-4; d_gene: TRBD2; CDR3aa: CASSERAGVYNEQFF; CDR3nt: TGTGCCAGCAGTGAACGAGCGGGGGTTTACAATGAGCAGTTCTTC
j_gene: TRBJ1-3; abundance: .; v_gene: TRBV10-2; d_gene: .; CDR3aa: CASRPTASSGNTIYF; CDR3nt: TGCGCCAGCAGGCCGACAGCCTCCTCTGGAAACACCATATATTTT
j_gene: TRBJ1-3; abundance: .; v_gene: TRBV6-6; d_gene: .; CDR3aa: CASSSGTGNTIYF; CDR3nt: TGTGCCAGCAGTTCAGGGACTGGAAACACCATATATTTT